The T cell receptor (beta chain) described here comes from a study of STAT5B mutations in CD4+ large granular lymphocyte leukemia (dated by TCRdb to between 2021 and 2024). Regarding the study in general: Among healthy controls, the CDR3 'QG' motif was associated with a particular HLA allele. The study compared the TCRbeta repertoires of patients with CD4+ T-cell large granular lymphocyte leukemia against those of healthy blood donors. Flow cytometry on FACSCanto II or FACSVerse confirmed that purified fractions exceeded 95% purity among lymphocytes. On the study overall, not on this receptor specifically: Enrichment of TRBV06-family usage was observed among the top patient clones (8/27) relative to healthy controls (2/35). Greater clonality appeared to be present in CD4-sorted patient repertoires than in healthy CD4+ repertoires, and the difference was retained after the putative leukemic clones were removed. The data were not HLA-matched, and the higher clonality in CD4+ T-LGLL than in CD8+ T-LGLL could be due to the relatively small sample size. Main leukemic clonotypes were private to each patient, although 20% to 30% appeared at low frequency in other patients' non-leukemic repertoires.

This clone was seen a single time. Which antigen it targets is not known. Per-base qualities were not stored, and no clone one base away is much larger. Healthy controls were roughly 40 blood donors whose buffy coats came from the Finnish Red Cross blood service. All TCR-sequenced material derived from peripheral blood: patient blood samples and healthy donor buffy coats. Ficoll-Hypaque gradient centrifugation was used to isolate peripheral blood mononuclear cells. For the healthy controls, CD4+ cells were obtained from buffy coats by magnetic purification. Genomic DNA was extracted using the Gentra Puregene Cell and Tissue kit, and a Qubit 2.0 fluorometer was used to quantify it. The immunoSEQ assay at survey resolution was used to sequence TCRbeta rearrangements from genomic DNA. In the original analysis: In the TCR sequencing data, the lowest productive clonotype frequency that could be detected was 2.59 x 10-5. Only productive TCRbeta rearrangements, defined as complete and in-frame sequences, were included in the analyses. Clonality for each sample was calculated as Simpson clonality in the immunoSEQ Analyzer version 3.0. Clones were categorized by frequency as very rare, small, medium, large (1-20%) or hyperexpanded (>20%). Generation probabilities were estimated with OLGA 1.2.3, V-gene circos plots were made with VDJtools, specificities were looked up in VDJdb, and CDR3 motifs were identified with GLIPH. TCRdb mirrors the immuneACCESS table, restricted to in-frame sequences. Some clones are absent from its copies; in checked studies, under half trace to an unresolved V gene, and the reason for the others is unknown. V and J calls and clone size come straight from that table; D and trimming were deduced from the DNA. The sample table shows about 48,000 clones, and less than 85% are seen once. Roughly 1.4% of the sample is held by the ten biggest clonotypes.

Based on the germline V gene, the CDR1 and CDR2 sequences are SGDLS and YYNGEE. Germline trimming amounts to 4 bases on V and 3 bases on J, with 8 as the count of junction bases outside the gene matches. From the cysteine up to the phenylalanine, the CDR3 has a length of 18 residues. Kept here is only the CDR3 DNA, which spans 54 bases and is read in frame from base 1. The receptor was isolated from a human donor in good health. This sequence uses TRBV9 and TRBJ2-3; TRBD2 fits 16 bases in the junction. The sequenced sample consisted of CD4+ T cells from blood buffy coats. The CDR3 amino acid sequence is: CASSPRGLAGGGTDTQYF. The sequenced DNA: TGTGCCAGCAGCCCCCGGGGACTAGCGGGGGGGGGTACAGATACGCAGTATTTT.